The 23 T cell receptor beta chains reported below all come from one sample, sequenced in a study of T cell changes during pregnancy in multiple sclerosis. Sequencing was performed with immunoSEQ multiplex PCR; in TCRdb, only in-frame clones are kept and a portion is missing. The sample consists of 60,000 to 65,000 clones, less than 95% of them appearing once. Sequenced material: peripheral blood, taken in the second trimester of pregnancy. These receptors were obtained from a female donor in good health, enrolled as a control in a pregnancy study.

J is TRBJ2-2 and V is TRBV2; TRBD2 agrees at 10 bases. This CDR3 spans 16 amino acids. The germline gives CDR1 SNHLY, CDR2 FYNNEI. Trimming at V came to 4 bases and at J to 4 bases, leaving 6 bases not matched to a gene. The CDR3 nucleotides read TGTGCCAGCAGTGTTCGGCTAGCGGGAGTCACCGGGGAGCTGTTTTTT. Residues: CASSVRLAGVTGELFF.

The chain uses TRBV6-5 and TRBJ2-5, with TRBD2 identical over 8 bases. CDR1 MNHEY and CDR2 SVGAGI come from the germline V gene. V shed 7 bases and J 4 bases; nucleotides not matched to a gene: 5. This CDR3 contains 13 residues. The CDR3 region is CASKREGRETQYF. In DNA form, the CDR3 reads TGTGCCAGCAAACGGGAGGGCCGAGAGACCCAGTACTTC.

The chain couples TRBV7-6 to TRBJ2-3, with 11 nucleotides matching TRBD2. J lost 3 bases, V lost 3 bases, and 5 bases had no gene match. This CDR3 has 16 residues. Germline-derived CDR1 and CDR2 are SGHVS and FNYEAQ. This CDR3 is CASSLLAGGLTDTQYF. Here the CDR3 DNA reads TGTGCCAGCAGCTTGCTAGCGGGGGGCCTGACAGATACGCAGTATTTT.

The chain uses TRBV9 and TRBJ1-4; D is possibly TRBD1 (5 bases). There are 13 residues in the CDR3. Germline V gene data show CDR1 as SGDLS and CDR2 as YYNGEE. With 3 bases removed from V and 8 bases from J, the gap between germline ends came to 11 bases. Here the CDR3 reads CASSAPGGEKLFF. The CDR3 DNA reads as TGTGCCAGCAGCGCCCCCGGGGGGGAAAAACTGTTTTTT.

In its sample, this clone was seen once. The chain employs TRBV7-2 and TRBJ2-7, with D unresolved. The germline V and J ends were trimmed by 5 bases and 4 bases, with 18 bases remaining between them. The V gene's germline CDR1 is SGHTA and CDR2 FQGNSA. This CDR3 has 15 residues. The CDR3 DNA is TGTGCCAGCAGCCCAACGGCCGGTTACGGGTACGAGCAGTACTTC. This sequence encodes CASSPTAGYGYEQYF.

The chain combines TRBV2 with TRBJ2-5; 11 bases are shared with TRBD2. V lost 4 bases, J lost 2 bases, and 12 bases stayed unmatched. CDR3 size: 18 residues. Per the germline V gene, CDR1 is SNHLY and CDR2 is FYNNEI. The CDR3 reads CASSAPLLGLAVQETQYF. CDR3 bases: TGTGCCAGCAGTGCTCCCCTCTTGGGACTAGCGGTTCAAGAGACCCAGTACTTC.

The count of this clone is one. The CDR3 sequence is CASSQSRNEQFF. CDR3 DNA sequence: TGCGCCAGCAGCCAATCGAGAAATGAGCAGTTCTTC. The chain couples TRBV5-1 to TRBJ2-1, with unresolved D. The germline V gene has CDR1 SGHRS and CDR2 YFSETQ. This CDR3 is built from 12 residues. The V end was cut by 4 bases, the J end by 7 bases, with 9 bases between. The complete variable domain, with remaining parts taken from reference TRBV5-1 and TRBJ2-1, reads KAGVTQTPRYLIKTRGQQVTLSCSPISGHRSVSWYQQTPGQGLQFLFEYFSETQRNKGNFPGRFSGRQFSNSRSEMNVSTLELGDSALYLCASSQSRNEQFFGPGTRLTVL.

In this sample, this clone turned up once. The chain joins TRBV6-5 to TRBJ1-1; D is undetermined. Per the germline V gene, CDR1 is MNHEY and CDR2 is SVGAGI. V shed 2 bases and J shed 4 bases, with 14 bases lying between them. The CDR3 covers 15 residues. Written as DNA, the CDR3 is TGTGCCAGCAGTTACGCGGTGTGGGGAGGCACTGAAGCTTTCTTT. Encoded protein: CASSYAVWGGTEAFF.

This sequence joins TRBV15 and TRBJ2-1; maybe TRBD2 (5 bases). CDR1 LNHNV and CDR2 YYDKDF come from the germline V gene (reference sequence). This CDR3 is 16 amino acids long. Trimming left V 1 base short and J 9 bases short, with 19 bases between. CDR3 amino acids: CATSRGSAGGSGEQFF. As DNA, the CDR3 is TGTGCCACCAGCAGAGGATCCGCAGGTGGGAGTGGTGAGCAGTTCTTC.

The chain links TRBV15 to TRBJ2-6; 12 bases match TRBD1. V lost 1 base to trimming and J lost 1 base; unmatched junction nucleotides: 11. CDR1 and CDR2 (germline): LNHNV, YYDKDF (reference sequence). The CDR3 runs to 21 residues. This chain's CDR3 is CATSRAPGTGGAGSGANVLTF. The CDR3 nucleotides read TGTGCCACCAGCAGAGCCCCCGGGACAGGGGGCGCGGGTTCTGGGGCCAACGTCCTGACTTTC.

V gene TRBV7-8 combines with J gene TRBJ1-2; no firm D call. This CDR3 spans 18 amino acids. The germline gives CDR1 SGHVS, CDR2 FQNEAQ. V lost 5 bases and J 0 bases, leaving 22 bases between the germline ends. The CDR3 spells CASSPTRVRRGTNYGYTF. The CDR3 DNA is TGTGCCAGCAGCCCCACACGGGTGAGGCGGGGAACTAACTATGGCTACACCTTC. The complete variable domain, with remaining parts taken from reference TRBV7-8 and TRBJ1-2, reads GAGVSQSPRYKVAKRGQDVALRCDPISGHVSLFWYQQALGQGPEFLTYFQNEAQLDKSGLPSDRFFAERPEGSVSTLKIQRTQQEDSAVYLCASSPTRVRRGTNYGYTFGSGTRLTVV.

The J gene is TRBJ2-1, the V gene TRBV30; possible D gene TRBD1, 5 bases. The germline V gene has CDR1 GTSNPN and CDR2 SVGIG (reference sequence). This CDR3 comprises 16 residues. V lost 0 bases to trimming and J lost 1 base, with 13 bases between them. In nucleotides, the CDR3 is TGTGCCTGGAGTGTATACTGGGGCGAATCCTACAATGAGCAGTTCTTC. It encodes CAWSVYWGESYNEQFF.

The chain employs TRBV15 and TRBJ1-2, with 7 positions matching TRBD1. V trimming: 3 bases; J trimming: 3 bases; junction bases outside the gene matches: 19. Germline V CDR1 and CDR2: LNHNV, YYDKDF (reference sequence). The CDR3 runs to 19 residues. CDR3 coding DNA: TGTGCCACCAGCAGCGAGGTGATGAGACAGGGAGGTTTGGACTATGGCTACACCTTC. Translation gives CATSSEVMRQGGLDYGYTF.

This rearrangement joins TRBV5-6 to TRBJ1-1, with D possibly matching TRBD1 (6 bases). The CDR3 covers 14 residues. CDR1 and CDR2 (germline): SGHDT, YYEEEE. The V gene lost 0 bases and the J gene lost 10 bases, with 16 bases spanning the gap. As DNA, the CDR3 is TGTGCCAGCAGCTTGGGGTTGTTCGCAGGGGCAGCTTTCTTT. It encodes CASSLGLFAGAAFF. Using reference TRBV5-6 and TRBJ1-1 for the parts outside the CDR3, the full variable domain is DAGVTQSPTHLIKTRGQQVTLRCSPKSGHDTVSWYQQALGQGPQFIFQYYEEEERQRGNFPDRFSGHQFPNYSSELNVNALLLGDSALYLCASSLGLFAGAAFFGQGTRLTVV.

CDR3 residues: CASSPGTSGSGETQYF. Written as DNA, the CDR3 is TGTGCCAGTAGTCCAGGGACTAGCGGGTCCGGGGAGACCCAGTACTTC. V usage is TRBV19 and J usage is TRBJ2-5, with 12 positions matching TRBD2. The ends lost 5 bases at V and 5 bases at J; junction bases unmatched: 9. Germline-derived CDR1 and CDR2 are LNHDA and SQIVND (reference sequence). The CDR3 runs 16 residues.

In its sample, this clone was seen once. The rearrangement uses TRBV20-1 and TRBJ1-2; 7 nucleotides align to TRBD1. V trimming: 6 bases; J trimming: 8 bases; junction bases outside the gene matches: 6. Germline V gene sequence: CDR1 DFQATT, CDR2 SNEGSKA (reference sequence). This CDR3 contains 11 residues. CDR3: CSARQGYGYTF. The CDR3 DNA is TGCAGTGCCCGACAGGGTTACGGCTACACCTTC.

This clone was detected only a few times. The junction departs from the called germline gene at one end, perhaps through a read error. V usage is TRBV20-1 and J usage is TRBJ1-2; D ambiguous. The germline V gene encodes CDR1 DFQATT and CDR2 SNEGSKA (reference sequence). CDR3 length: 10 amino acids. For the CDR3, the DNA is TGCAGTGCGCGGCTTCGCCGGGTCTTCTTC. This encodes CSARLRRVFF.

In DNA, the CDR3 is TGTGCCAGCAGTTTAGAGGGAGGGCCCTACAATGAGCAGTTCTTC. It specifies CASSLEGGPYNEQFF. The gene calls are TRBV28 and TRBJ2-1, with 7 bases matching TRBD2. Germline V gives CDR1 MDHEN, CDR2 SYDVKM. J lost 2 bases, V lost 2 bases, and 3 bases had no gene match. The length of the CDR3 is 15 residues.

For the CDR3, the DNA is TGTGCCAGCAGTTTAGGGACTCCCCTCTACGAGCAGTACTTC. As protein: CASSLGTPLYEQYF. The rearrangement joins TRBV27 to TRBJ2-7, with D maybe TRBD2 (6 bases). V was trimmed by 2 bases and J by 3 bases, leaving 11 bases between them. CDR1 MNHEY and CDR2 SMNVEV come from the germline V gene (reference sequence). This CDR3 region has 14 residues.

The V and J genes are TRBV7-2 and TRBJ2-3; D is unresolved. V lost 7 bases to trimming and J lost 6 bases, with 20 bases between them. Per germline, CDR1 SGHTA and CDR2 FQGNSA. The CDR3 is made up of 15 amino acids. The CDR3 here is CASILSPEYGDTQYF. CDR3 nucleotide sequence: TGTGCCAGCATCCTTTCCCCGGAGTATGGGGATACGCAGTATTTT.

The J gene is TRBJ2-5, the V gene TRBV2; D is unresolved. The CDR3 is 12 residues long. The germline gives CDR1 SNHLY, CDR2 FYNNEI. V lost 5 bases, J lost 0 bases, and 4 bases lay in between. The CDR3 DNA reads TGTGCCAGCAGTCCGTACCAAGAGACCCAGTACTTC. This codes for CASSPYQETQYF.

The DNA for the CDR3 is TGTGCCAGCAAAAGGGAGGGGAGCAATCAGCCCCAGCATTTT. This gives the protein CASKREGSNQPQHF. This chain connects TRBV2 to TRBJ1-5; maybe TRBD1 (5 bases). The CDR3 is 14 residues long. The V and J ends lost 7 bases and 1 base respectively, with 11 bases between them. Germline V gene data show CDR1 as SNHLY and CDR2 as FYNNEI. Full variable domain (missing parts from reference TRBV2 and TRBJ1-5): EPEVTQTPSHQVTQMGQEVILRCVPISNHLYFYWYRQILGQKVEFLVSFYNNEISEKSEIFDDQFSVERPDGSNFTLKIRSTKLEDSAMYFCASKREGSNQPQHFGDGTRLSIL.

This chain joins TRBV4-1 and TRBJ1-2; no definite D call. Between the trimmed V and J ends, which lost 10 bases and 0 bases, there was a span of 6 bases. Germline V gene sequence: CDR1 MGHRA, CDR2 YSYEKL. The CDR3 totals 11 residues. CDR3 sequence reads: CATRTNYGYTF. The CDR3 nucleotides read TGCGCCACGAGGACTAACTATGGCTACACCTTC.